What follows describes a single TCR beta chain. Per germline, CDR1 MNHNY and CDR2 SVGAGI (reference sequence). Trimming stripped 2 bases from V and 4 bases from J, with 9 bases between. CDR3 length: 13 residues. This entry belongs to a study of blood T cell repertoires in COVID-19. About the research overall: T cells, B-cell-depleted T cells, or PBMCs supplied cDNA or gDNA.

Original data processing: Nucleated cell number was recorded as an estimate derived from reference gene primer amplification. This table comes from immunoSEQ multiplex PCR, and its TCRdb copy is limited to in-frame clones, with some not included. Clonal size and the V and J genes are those of that table, whereas D and trimming came from the DNA. The data contain more than 300,000 clones, 80% to 90% of them singletons. Sequenced sample: peripheral blood. The origin of this receptor is a man aged 18 to 29 who had recovered from COVID-19. This chain links TRBV6-6 with TRBJ2-7; no clear D. In DNA, the CDR3 is TGTGCCAGCAGTTACAACACGTTTTACGAGCAGTACTTC. Residues: CASSYNTFYEQYF.